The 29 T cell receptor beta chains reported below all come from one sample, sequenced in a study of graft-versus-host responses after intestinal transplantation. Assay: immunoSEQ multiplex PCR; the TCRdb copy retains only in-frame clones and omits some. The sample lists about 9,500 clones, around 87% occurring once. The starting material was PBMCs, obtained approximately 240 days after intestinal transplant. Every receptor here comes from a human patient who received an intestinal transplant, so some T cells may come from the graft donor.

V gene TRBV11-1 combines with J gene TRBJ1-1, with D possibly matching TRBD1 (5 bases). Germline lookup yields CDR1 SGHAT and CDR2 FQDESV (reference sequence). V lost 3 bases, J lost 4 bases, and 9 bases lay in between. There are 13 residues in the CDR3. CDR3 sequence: CASSFWGGTEAFF. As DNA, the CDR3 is TGTGCCAGCAGCTTTTGGGGGGGCACTGAAGCTTTCTTT.

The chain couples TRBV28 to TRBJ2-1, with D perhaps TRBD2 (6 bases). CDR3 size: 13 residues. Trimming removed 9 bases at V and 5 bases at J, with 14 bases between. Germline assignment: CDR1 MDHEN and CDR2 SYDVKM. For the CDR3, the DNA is TGTGCCAGTTTCGCGGAGGGTAACAATGAGCAGTTCTTC. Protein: CASFAEGNNEQFF.

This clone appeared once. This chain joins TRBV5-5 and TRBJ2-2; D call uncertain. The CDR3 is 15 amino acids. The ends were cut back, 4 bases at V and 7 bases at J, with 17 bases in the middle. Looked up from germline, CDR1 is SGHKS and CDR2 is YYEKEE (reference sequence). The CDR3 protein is CASSPGVGAGGELFF. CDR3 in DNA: TGTGCCAGCAGCCCAGGTGTAGGAGCTGGCGGGGAGCTGTTTTTT.

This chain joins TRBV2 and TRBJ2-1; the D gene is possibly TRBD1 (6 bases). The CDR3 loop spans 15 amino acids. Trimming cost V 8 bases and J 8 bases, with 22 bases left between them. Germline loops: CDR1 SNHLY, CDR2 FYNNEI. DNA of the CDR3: TGTGCCAGCCCCAGGGGCGGGCAATCCTGGGATGAGCAGTTCTTC. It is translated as CASPRGGQSWDEQFF.

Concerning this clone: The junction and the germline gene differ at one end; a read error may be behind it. The DNA of the CDR3 is TGTGCCAGCAGTGTATCCGGGACTAGCTGGAACGGGGAGCTGTTTTTT. Its protein is CASSVSGTSWNGELFF. The chain has TRBV27 and TRBJ2-2; 9 bases align to TRBD2. This CDR3 region has 16 residues. Germline assignment: CDR1 MNHEY and CDR2 SMNVEV (reference sequence).

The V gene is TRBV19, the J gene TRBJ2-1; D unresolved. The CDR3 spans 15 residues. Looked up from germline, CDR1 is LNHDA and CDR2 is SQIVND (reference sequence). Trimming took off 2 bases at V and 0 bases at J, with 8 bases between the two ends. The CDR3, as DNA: TGTGCCAGTAGTATACCCGGCAGCTCCTACAATGAGCAGTTCTTC. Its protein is CASSIPGSSYNEQFF.

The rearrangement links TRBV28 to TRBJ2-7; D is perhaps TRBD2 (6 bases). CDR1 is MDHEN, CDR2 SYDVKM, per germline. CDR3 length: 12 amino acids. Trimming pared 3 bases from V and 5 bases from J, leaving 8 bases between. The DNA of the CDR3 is TGTGCCAGCAGTTTGACTAGAAACGAGCAGTACTTC. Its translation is CASSLTRNEQYF.

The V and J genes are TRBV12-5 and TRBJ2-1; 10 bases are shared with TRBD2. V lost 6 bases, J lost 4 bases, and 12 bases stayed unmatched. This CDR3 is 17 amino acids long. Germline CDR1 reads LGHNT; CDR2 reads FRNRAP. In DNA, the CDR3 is TGTGCTAGTGGCCACCCACCAAGCGGGAGGGTTTACAATGAGCAGTTCTTC. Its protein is CASGHPPSGRVYNEQFF.

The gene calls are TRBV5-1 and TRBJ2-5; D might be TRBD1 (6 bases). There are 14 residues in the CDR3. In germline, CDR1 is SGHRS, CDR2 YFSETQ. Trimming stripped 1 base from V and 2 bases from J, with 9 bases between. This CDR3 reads CASSLQGIQETQYF. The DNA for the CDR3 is TGCGCCAGCAGCTTGCAGGGGATACAAGAGACCCAGTACTTC.

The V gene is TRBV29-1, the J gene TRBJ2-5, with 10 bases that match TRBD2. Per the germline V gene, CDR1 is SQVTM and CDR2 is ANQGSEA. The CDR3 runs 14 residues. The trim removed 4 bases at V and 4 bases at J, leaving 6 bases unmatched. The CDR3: CSVALLAGLETQYF. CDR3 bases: TGCAGCGTTGCTTTACTAGCGGGATTAGAGACCCAGTACTTC. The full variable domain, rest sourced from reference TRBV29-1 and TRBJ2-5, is SAVISQKPSRDICQRGTSLTIQCQVDSQVTMMFWYRQQPGQSLTLIATANQGSEATYESGFVIDKFPISRPNLTFSTLTVSNMSPEDSSIYLCSVALLAGLETQYFGPGTRLLVL.

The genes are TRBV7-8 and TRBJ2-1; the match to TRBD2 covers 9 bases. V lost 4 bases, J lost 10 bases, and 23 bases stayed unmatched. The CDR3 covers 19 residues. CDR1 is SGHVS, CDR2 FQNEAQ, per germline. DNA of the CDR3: TGTGCCAGCAGCTCCACCTCGGTAGCTAGCGGGATTTATGATACGGAGCAGTTCTTC. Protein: CASSSTSVASGIYDTEQFF.

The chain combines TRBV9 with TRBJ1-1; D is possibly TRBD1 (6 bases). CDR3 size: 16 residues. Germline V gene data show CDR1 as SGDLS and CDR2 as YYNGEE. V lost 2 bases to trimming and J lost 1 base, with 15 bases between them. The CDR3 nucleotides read TGTGCCAGCAGCGTGGCCGGGACACCAGGGAACACTGAAGCTTTCTTT. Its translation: CASSVAGTPGNTEAFF.

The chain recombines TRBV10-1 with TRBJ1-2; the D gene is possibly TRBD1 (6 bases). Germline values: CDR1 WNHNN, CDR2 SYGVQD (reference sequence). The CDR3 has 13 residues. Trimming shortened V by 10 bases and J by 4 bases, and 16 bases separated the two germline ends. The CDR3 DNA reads TGCGCCACCGACTCGACAGGAATCTATGGCTACACCTTC. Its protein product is CATDSTGIYGYTF.

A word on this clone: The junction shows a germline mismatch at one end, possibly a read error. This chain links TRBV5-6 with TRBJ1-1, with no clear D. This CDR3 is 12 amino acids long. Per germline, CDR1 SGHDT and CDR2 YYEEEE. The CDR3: CASSLRGTEASF. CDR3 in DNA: TGTGCCAGCAGCCTTCGGGGTACTGAAGCTTCCTTT.

The CDR3 region is CASSLRGRSYEQYF. The CDR3 DNA follows: TGTGCCAGCAGTTTACGCGGCAGATCCTACGAGCAGTACTTC. The chain recombines TRBV28 with TRBJ2-7; D gene unclear. The CDR3 loop spans 14 amino acids. Trimming took off 2 bases at V and 1 base at J, with 9 bases between the two ends. The germline V gene has CDR1 MDHEN and CDR2 SYDVKM.

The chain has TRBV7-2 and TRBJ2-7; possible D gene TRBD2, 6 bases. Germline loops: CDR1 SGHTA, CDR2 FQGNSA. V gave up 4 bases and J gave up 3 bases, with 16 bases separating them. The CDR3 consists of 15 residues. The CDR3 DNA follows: TGTGCCAGCAGCTCCCCGCGGAGGGGAAGCTACGAGCAGTACTTC. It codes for CASSSPRRGSYEQYF.

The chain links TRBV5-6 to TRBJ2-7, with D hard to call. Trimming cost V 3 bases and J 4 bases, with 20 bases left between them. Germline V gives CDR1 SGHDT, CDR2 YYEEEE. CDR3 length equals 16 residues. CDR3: CASSYGFSQSSYEQYF. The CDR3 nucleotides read TGTGCCAGCAGCTATGGGTTTAGTCAATCCTCGTACGAGCAGTACTTC. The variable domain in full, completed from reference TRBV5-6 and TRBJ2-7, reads DAGVTQSPTHLIKTRGQQVTLRCSPKSGHDTVSWYQQALGQGPQFIFQYYEEEERQRGNFPDRFSGHQFPNYSSELNVNALLLGDSALYLCASSYGFSQSSYEQYFGPGTRLTVT.

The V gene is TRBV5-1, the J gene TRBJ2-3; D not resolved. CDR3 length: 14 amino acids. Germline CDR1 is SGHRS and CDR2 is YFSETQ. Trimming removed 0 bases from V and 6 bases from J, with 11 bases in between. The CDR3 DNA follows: TGCGCCAGCAGCTTGGACTATTTTGCGGATACGCAGTATTTT. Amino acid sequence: CASSLDYFADTQYF. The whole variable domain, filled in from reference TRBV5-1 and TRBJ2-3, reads KAGVTQTPRYLIKTRGQQVTLSCSPISGHRSVSWYQQTPGQGLQFLFEYFSETQRNKGNFPGRFSGRQFSNSRSEMNVSTLELGDSALYLCASSLDYFADTQYFGPGTRLTVL.

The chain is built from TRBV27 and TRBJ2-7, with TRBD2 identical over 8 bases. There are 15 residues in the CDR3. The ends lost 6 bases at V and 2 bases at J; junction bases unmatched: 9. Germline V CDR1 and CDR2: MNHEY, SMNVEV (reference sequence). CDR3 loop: CASRPRSGRTYEQYF. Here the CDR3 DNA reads TGTGCCAGCAGGCCCCGCAGCGGGAGAACCTACGAGCAGTACTTC.

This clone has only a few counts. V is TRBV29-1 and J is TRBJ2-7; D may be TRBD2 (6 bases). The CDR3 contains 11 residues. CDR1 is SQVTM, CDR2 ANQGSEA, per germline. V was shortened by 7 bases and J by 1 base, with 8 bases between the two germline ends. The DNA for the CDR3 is TGCAGCGGGGGGGTTTCCTACGAGCAGTACTTC. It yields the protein CSGGVSYEQYF.

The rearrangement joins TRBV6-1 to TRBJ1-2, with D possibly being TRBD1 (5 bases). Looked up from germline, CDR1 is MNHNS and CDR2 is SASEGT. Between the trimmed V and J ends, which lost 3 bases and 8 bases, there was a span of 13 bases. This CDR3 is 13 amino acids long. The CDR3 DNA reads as TGTGCCAGCAGTGAGGCAGGGAGACGAGGCTACACCTTC. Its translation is CASSEAGRRGYTF.

CDR3 amino acids: CASSLAGGSQETQYF. Written as DNA, the CDR3 is TGTGCCAGCAGCTTAGCGGGAGGCTCACAAGAGACCCAGTACTTC. The chain recombines TRBV11-2 with TRBJ2-5; 7 bases fit TRBD2. Per the germline V gene, CDR1 is SGHAT and CDR2 is FQNNGV. J lost 2 bases, V lost 1 base, and 4 bases had no gene match. The CDR3 runs to 15 residues.

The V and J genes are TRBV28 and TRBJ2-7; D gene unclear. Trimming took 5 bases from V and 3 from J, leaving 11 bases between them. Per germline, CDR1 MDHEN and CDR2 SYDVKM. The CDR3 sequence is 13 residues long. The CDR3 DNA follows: TGTGCCAGCAGTGAAGAAAAACACTACGAGCAGTACTTC. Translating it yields CASSEEKHYEQYF.

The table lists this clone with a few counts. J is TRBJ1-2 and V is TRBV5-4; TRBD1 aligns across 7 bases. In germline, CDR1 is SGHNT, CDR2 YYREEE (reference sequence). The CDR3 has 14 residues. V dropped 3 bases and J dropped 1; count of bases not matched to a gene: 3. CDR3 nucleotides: TGTGCCAGCAGCTCGGGACAGCTTAACTATGGCTACACCTTC. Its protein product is CASSSGQLNYGYTF.

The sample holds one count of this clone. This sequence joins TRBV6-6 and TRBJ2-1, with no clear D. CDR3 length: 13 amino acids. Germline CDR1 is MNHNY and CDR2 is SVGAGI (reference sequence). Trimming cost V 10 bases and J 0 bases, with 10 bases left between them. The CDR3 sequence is CAISWDSYNEQFF. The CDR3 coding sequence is TGTGCCATTTCCTGGGACTCCTACAATGAGCAGTTCTTC.

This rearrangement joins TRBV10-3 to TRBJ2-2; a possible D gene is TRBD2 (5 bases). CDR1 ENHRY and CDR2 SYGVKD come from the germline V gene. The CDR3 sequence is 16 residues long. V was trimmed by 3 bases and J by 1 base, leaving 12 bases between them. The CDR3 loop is CAISENFRGNTGELFF. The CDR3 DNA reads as TGTGCCATCAGTGAAAATTTTCGGGGGAACACCGGGGAGCTGTTTTTT.

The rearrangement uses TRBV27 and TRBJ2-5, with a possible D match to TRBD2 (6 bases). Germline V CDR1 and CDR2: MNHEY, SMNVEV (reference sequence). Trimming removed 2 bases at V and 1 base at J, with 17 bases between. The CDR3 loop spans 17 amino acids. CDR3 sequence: CASSLVGLAEFQETQYF. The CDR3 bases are TGTGCCAGCAGTTTAGTGGGTTTAGCGGAGTTCCAAGAGACCCAGTACTTC.

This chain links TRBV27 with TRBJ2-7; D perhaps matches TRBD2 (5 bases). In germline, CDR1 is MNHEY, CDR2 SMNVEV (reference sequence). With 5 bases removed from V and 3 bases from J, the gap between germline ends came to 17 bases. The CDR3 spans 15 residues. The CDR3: CASSMEVGPYYEQYF. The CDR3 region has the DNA TGTGCCAGCAGTATGGAGGTCGGACCTTACTACGAGCAGTACTTC.

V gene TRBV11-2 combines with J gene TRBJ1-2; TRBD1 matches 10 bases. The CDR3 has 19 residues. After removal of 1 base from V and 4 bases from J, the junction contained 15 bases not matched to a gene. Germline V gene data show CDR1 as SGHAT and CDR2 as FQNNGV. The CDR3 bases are TGTGCCAGCAGCTTAGCCCAGGTGACAGGGGGCGACCTTCTCTATGGCTACACCTTC. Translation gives CASSLAQVTGGDLLYGYTF.